This TCR beta chain was found in a study of identical twins. Whole-study findings and limits: Memory repertoires showed no such pattern, whereas abundant cord blood beta clonotypes carried fewer insertions.

This clonotype showed up many times. Antigen unknown. Template switching added a universal primer site; cDNA carried unique molecular identifiers. TCRdb re-derived calls from the 5' RACE reads in MiXCR, one entry per CDR3 protein. The table lists 420,000 or so distinct CDR3 sequences, around 20% of them singletons, with roughly an eighth in the top ten. All donors were healthy, and all were Caucasian. This clonotype was obtained from a man aged 50 to 59 in good health. The specimen sequenced was naive T cells sorted from blood.

CDR3 amino acids: CSASSSPYSNQPQHF. CDR3 coding DNA: TGCAGTGCTAGTTCTAGCCCCTATAGCAATCAGCCCCAGCATTTT. The gene calls are TRBV20-1 and TRBJ1-5; no reliable D call. V was cut by 3 bases and J by 0 bases, with 12 bases left in between. Germline V gene data show CDR1 as DFQATT and CDR2 as SNEGSKA (reference sequence). This CDR3 spans 15 amino acids.